This T cell receptor beta chain was identified during a study of T-cell reconstitution after alpha-beta-depleted transplantation in children. Unique molecular identifiers were used to barcode this TCRbeta library. TCRdb redid the calling of the PCR reads with MiXCR, one entry per CDR3 protein. The sample lists about 400,000 distinct CDR3 sequences; over 20% were seen once. This clonotype was counted between two and nine times. Trimming took 7 bases from V and 6 from J, leaving 16 bases between them. CDR1 and CDR2 from the germline V gene are SQVTM and ANQGSEA. This CDR3 spans 13 amino acids. The chain is built from TRBV29-1 and TRBJ2-1, with D possibly matching TRBD1 (5 bases). The clonotype originates from a human donor who donated a stem cell graft to a child with acute myeloid leukemia. The specimen comprised PBMCs from the stem cell graft donor, sampled from the stem cell graft. In nucleotides, the CDR3 is TGCAGCGCCAGACCTACCCAGGGCAATGAGCAGTTCTTC. This sequence encodes CSARPTQGNEQFF.